This T cell receptor beta chain was retrieved from a study of blood T cell repertoires in COVID-19. In the study overall: The cDNA or gDNA used as material had been derived from T cells, B-cell-depleted T cells, or PBMCs.

Germline CDR1 reads LGHDT; CDR2 reads YNNKEL (reference sequence). The CDR3 spans 16 residues. V lost 0 bases, J lost 9 bases, and 5 bases stayed unmatched. The authors' processing: Nucleated cell number was recorded as an estimate derived from reference gene primer amplification. Produced via immunoSEQ multiplex PCR; TCRdb's table is partial and in-frame only. That table gives V, J and clone size, and the DNA gave D and trimming. Counted here are about 100,000 clones, 88% occurring once; the ten biggest clones make up around 6.5%. The receptor was derived from a woman between 55 and 75 years old with acute or convalescent COVID-19. V and J are TRBV3-1 (or the pseudogene TRBV3-2) and TRBJ2-1; TRBD2 matches 13 bases. The source material was peripheral blood. The CDR3 sequence is CASSQDILAGGGEQFF. The CDR3 DNA reads as TGTGCCAGCAGCCAAGATATACTAGCGGGAGGGGGTGAGCAGTTCTTC.